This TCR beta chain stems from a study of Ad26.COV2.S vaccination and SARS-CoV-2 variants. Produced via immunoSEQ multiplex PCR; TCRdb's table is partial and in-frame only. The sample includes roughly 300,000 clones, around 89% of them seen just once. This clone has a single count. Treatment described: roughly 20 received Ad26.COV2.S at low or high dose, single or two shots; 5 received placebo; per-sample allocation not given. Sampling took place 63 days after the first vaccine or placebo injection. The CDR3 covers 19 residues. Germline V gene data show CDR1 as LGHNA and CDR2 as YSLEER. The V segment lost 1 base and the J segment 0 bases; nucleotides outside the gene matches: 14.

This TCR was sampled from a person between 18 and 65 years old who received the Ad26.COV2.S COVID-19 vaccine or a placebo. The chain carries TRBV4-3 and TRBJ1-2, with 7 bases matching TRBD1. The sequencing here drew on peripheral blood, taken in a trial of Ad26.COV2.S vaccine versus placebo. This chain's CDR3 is CASSQALLGGTDANYGYTF. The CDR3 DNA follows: TGCGCCAGCAGCCAAGCCCTACTCGGGGGGACAGACGCTAACTATGGCTACACCTTC.